The clone carrying this T cell receptor (beta chain) was picked up a small number of times. Germline-derived CDR1 and CDR2 are DFQATT and SNEGSKA (reference sequence). The V and J ends lost 5 bases and 5 bases respectively, with 15 bases between them. The CDR3 has 13 residues. MiXCR was run by TCRdb on the RT-PCR reads, yielding one entry per CDR3 protein. The table records hundreds of thousands of distinct CDR3 sequences, 16% of them present only once. This sample stems from a study of patients and donors after allogeneic stem cell transplantation. The rearrangement joins TRBV20-1 to TRBJ2-5, with D possibly TRBD1 on 6 matching bases. Sequencing used blood, either unsorted or a sorted T cell fraction (not recorded which). This receptor was obtained from a human donor who was either an allogeneic HSCT recipient or a stem cell or donor lymphocyte infusion donor (not recorded which). It is not recorded whose cells these are; they may come from a transplant donor. The CDR3 reads CSAPDLRGETQYF. DNA of the CDR3: TGCAGTGCTCCAGACTTGAGGGGGGAGACCCAGTACTTC.